These 32 T cell receptor beta chains originate from one sample sequenced in a study of regulatory T cells in long-lasting Graves disease (dated by TCRdb to the early 2020s). Taken with the paper, the label for time point translates to: persistent/refractory GD, antithyroid drugs over 5 years with positive TRAb. For both TCR sequencing and RNA sequencing, RNA was extracted from PBMCs in TRIzol. To prepare the library, multiplex PCR was applied. Sequencer: Illumina HiSeq 4000. iRepertoire HTBI primers and Arm-PCR amplification of CDR3 regions were used to construct TCR beta libraries. TCRdb reprocessed the public reads (quality trimming at Q25 with fastp, clone calling with MiXCR) and kept in-frame beta chains. One record per CDR3 amino acid sequence lists the most common genes and DNA. Counted in this sample were roughly 400,000 distinct CDR3 sequences; 20% to 25% of them appeared once. Of the sample, less than 25% falls within the top ten clones.

Sequenced here: peripheral blood mononuclear cells (PBMCs), sampled when the disease was refractory, from a patient treated with antithyroid drugs. The source is a female donor with Graves disease.

This clonotype was detected ten times or more. J is TRBJ2-7 and V is TRBV28, with TRBD2 matching 10 bases. The CDR3 length is 16 residues. Trimming took 7 bases from V and 6 from J; bases not matched to a gene: 15. CDR1 and CDR2 from the germline V gene are MDHEN and SYDVKM. The CDR3 region has the DNA TGTGCCAGCACTCAGGTGAGGGCTAGCGGGAGACCCGAGCAGTACTTC. This sequence encodes CASTQVRASGRPEQYF.

This sequence joins TRBV10-3 and TRBJ2-5, with D tentatively TRBD1 (6 bases). Germline lookup yields CDR1 ENHRY and CDR2 SYGVKD. V dropped 3 bases and J dropped 3 bases, with 8 bases sitting between them. This CDR3 has 13 amino acids. This CDR3 is CAISDGQKETQYF. In DNA form, the CDR3 reads TGTGCCATCAGTGACGGACAGAAAGAGACCCAGTACTTC.

The rearrangement joins TRBV9 to TRBJ2-5; no clear D gene. Trimming cost V 0 bases and J 2 bases, with 11 bases left between them. The length of the CDR3 is 15 residues. Germline values: CDR1 SGDLS, CDR2 YYNGEE. The CDR3 sequence is CASSVGPFKQETQYF. In DNA, the CDR3 is TGTGCCAGCAGCGTAGGGCCTTTTAAACAAGAGACCCAGTACTTC. Drawing the rest from reference TRBV9 and TRBJ2-5, the complete variable domain is DSGVTQTPKHLITATGQRVTLRCSPRSGDLSVYWYQQSLDQGLQFLIQYYNGEERAKGNILERFSAQQFPDLHSELNLSSLELGDSALYFCASSVGPFKQETQYFGPGTRLLVL.

This clonotype came up a few times. The CDR3 DNA is TGTGCCACCAGTGACTCAGTCTACAATGAGCAGTTCTTC. Residues: CATSDSVYNEQFF. The chain carries TRBV24-1 and TRBJ2-1; D unclear. CDR3 length: 13 residues. CDR1 and CDR2 (germline): KGHDR, SFDVKD. The ends were cut back, 4 bases at V and 3 bases at J, with 6 bases in the middle.

This clonotype was observed many times. The J gene is TRBJ2-5, the V gene TRBV2; 8 nucleotides line up with TRBD1. The V and J ends lost 10 bases and 3 bases, in that order; junction bases with no gene match: 7. The CDR3 consists of 13 residues. The germline CDR1 and CDR2 sequences are SNHLY and FYNNEI. The CDR3 nucleotides read TGTGCCACCACGACAGGGGAAGAAGAGACCCAGTACTTC. Translation: CATTTGEEETQYF.

The chain couples TRBV24-1 to TRBJ1-5, with D possibly being TRBD1 (5 bases). Trimming removed 4 bases at V and 10 bases at J, with 10 bases between. The CDR3 extends over 12 amino acids. Germline V gene data show CDR1 as KGHDR and CDR2 as SFDVKD. Here the CDR3 DNA reads TGTGCCACCAGTGACCCTGACAGTCCCCAGCATTTT. Translating gives CATSDPDSPQHF.

CDR3 in amino acids: CASSITKQGNYEQYF. CDR3 DNA sequence: TGTGCCAGTAGTATAACGAAACAGGGGAACTACGAGCAGTACTTC. This rearrangement joins TRBV19 to TRBJ2-7, with 7 bases identical to TRBD1. Germline values: CDR1 LNHDA, CDR2 SQIVND (reference sequence). This CDR3 has 15 amino acids. The V segment lost 2 bases and the J segment 3 bases; nucleotides outside the gene matches: 7.

V usage is TRBV6-1 and J usage is TRBJ2-7, with TRBD1 as a possible D gene (8 bases). The CDR3 totals 15 residues. The V and J ends lost 6 bases and 8 bases respectively, with 23 bases between them. The germline CDR1 and CDR2 sequences are MNHNS and SASEGT. The CDR3 region has the DNA TGTGCCAGCAGAATCGGGGGGACAGGCTTTGCTCAGCAGTACTTC. Its translation is CASRIGGTGFAQQYF.

The chain couples TRBV6-2 or TRBV6-3 to TRBJ1-6; D is uncertain. This CDR3 has 15 residues. CDR1 and CDR2 from the germline V gene are MNHEY and SVGEGT. Trimming removed 7 bases from V and 5 bases from J, with 15 bases in between. In DNA, the CDR3 is TGTGCCAGCACCACCCCCCCGGTGGATAATTCACCCCTCCACTTT. Its translation: CASTTPPVDNSPLHF.

In this sample, this clonotype turned up a few times. The chain couples TRBV19 to TRBJ2-7, with a tentative D call TRBD1 (5 bases). The germline V gene has CDR1 LNHDA and CDR2 SQIVND (reference sequence). Trimming removed 10 bases from V and 4 bases from J, with 20 bases in between. This CDR3 has 14 residues. CDR3 coding DNA: TGTGCCACGCAAGTCGTGGCAGGGAAGTACGAGCAGTACTTC. The encoded protein is CATQVVAGKYEQYF. Looking up the rest from reference TRBV19 and TRBJ2-7 gives the full variable domain: DGGITQSPKYLFRKEGQNVTLSCEQNLNHDAMYWYRQDPGQGLRLIYYSQIVNDFQKGDIAEGYSVSREKKESFPLTVTSAQKNPTAFYLCATQVVAGKYEQYFGPGTRLTVT.

This clonotype occurred a few times. The V gene is TRBV7-3, the J gene TRBJ2-2; D is perhaps TRBD2 (5 bases). Germline V gene sequence: CDR1 SGHTA, CDR2 FQGTGA. The V end was cut by 5 bases, the J end by 6 bases, with 16 bases between. This CDR3 has 15 residues. CDR3 DNA: TGTGCCAGCAGCCAGTCGGGAAGTTCCCCCGGGGAGCTGTTTTTT. Residues: CASSQSGSSPGELFF.

This clonotype showed up just a few times. V gene TRBV7-9 combines with J gene TRBJ2-7; no clear D gene. From germline, CDR1 is SEHNR and CDR2 FQNEAQ (reference sequence). V was pared by 9 bases and J by 4 bases, with 16 bases between. The CDR3 is 13 amino acids. CDR3 DNA: TGTGCCAGGATCCCACACCAGGTGTACGAGCAGTACTTC. Translation: CARIPHQVYEQYF.

The chain carries TRBV6-2 or TRBV6-3 and TRBJ2-2; D possibly corresponds to TRBD1 (6 bases). CDR1 MNHEY and CDR2 SVGEGT come from the germline V gene. The CDR3 loop spans 15 amino acids. Trimming cost V 0 bases and J 3 bases, with 8 bases left between them. CDR3 residues: CASSYSWTDTGELFF. In nucleotides, the CDR3 is TGTGCCAGCAGTTACTCGTGGACAGACACCGGGGAGCTGTTTTTT.

V is TRBV29-1 and J is TRBJ2-7; D tentatively reads TRBD1 or TRBD2 (6 bases each). Trimming took 0 bases from V and 1 from J, leaving 10 bases between them. Per germline, CDR1 SQVTM and CDR2 ANQGSEA. This CDR3 is built from 14 residues. The CDR3 region is CSVEDRGGSYEQYF. CDR3 in DNA: TGCAGCGTTGAAGATCGAGGGGGGTCCTACGAGCAGTACTTC.

This clonotype has a handful of counts. The rearrangement joins TRBV7-9 to TRBJ1-6; no definite D call. The CDR3 is 13 amino acids. Between the trimmed V and J ends, which lost 4 bases and 8 bases, there was a span of 9 bases. The germline gives CDR1 SEHNR, CDR2 FQNEAQ (reference sequence). In DNA, the CDR3 is TGTGCCAGCAGCTCGGACGCTTATTCACCCCTCCACTTT. It encodes CASSSDAYSPLHF.

This clonotype was observed a few times. The chain combines TRBV3-1 with TRBJ1-1; D uncertain. V gave up 4 bases and J gave up 4 bases, with 10 bases separating them. CDR1 is LGHDT, CDR2 YNNKEL, per germline (reference sequence). There are 13 residues in the CDR3. The CDR3 DNA is TGTGCCAGCAGCCCTCAATTAGGCACTGAAGCTTTCTTT. It is translated as CASSPQLGTEAFF.

This clonotype was recorded many times. This rearrangement joins TRBV2 to TRBJ2-4; D is ambiguous. This CDR3 has 12 residues. CDR1 SNHLY and CDR2 FYNNEI come from the germline V gene. The V gene lost 4 bases and the J gene lost 6 bases, with 7 bases spanning the gap. The CDR3 loop reads CASSAGPNIQYF. The CDR3 region has the DNA TGTGCCAGCAGTGCGGGCCCAAACATTCAGTACTTC.

Regarding this clonotype: This may stem from a read error, because a much larger clone lies one nucleotide away. This chain links TRBV7-2 with TRBJ2-5; D is ambiguous. Germline values: CDR1 SGHTA, CDR2 FQGNSA. V was pared by 9 bases and J by 7 bases, with 18 bases between. This CDR3 is built from 13 residues. Here the CDR3 reads CASTQSPRWTQYF. The CDR3 bases are TGTGCCAGTACCCAATCCCCCCGTTGGACCCAGTACTTC.

This clonotype has a count of ten or more. The chain joins TRBV27 to TRBJ2-7, with 7 bases that match TRBD2. Germline V gene data show CDR1 as MNHEY and CDR2 as SMNVEV (reference sequence). V lost 8 bases and J lost 3; bases outside the gene matches: 10. The CDR3 is 14 residues long. CDR3 in amino acids: CASRSQAGYYEQYF. The DNA of the CDR3 is TGTGCCAGCCGTAGTCAAGCGGGATACTACGAGCAGTACTTC.

This clonotype turned up a few times. V and J are TRBV7-6 and TRBJ2-5, with 10 nucleotides matching TRBD2. J was trimmed by 5 bases and V by 4 bases; bases with no gene match: 7. The CDR3 length is 15 residues. Germline-derived CDR1 and CDR2 are SGHVS and FNYEAQ. CDR3: CASSWTSGEGETQYF. CDR3 DNA: TGTGCCAGCAGCTGGACTAGCGGAGAGGGGGAGACCCAGTACTTC.

This chain joins TRBV29-1 and TRBJ1-4, with D maybe TRBD1 (6 bases). Germline V CDR1 and CDR2: SQVTM, ANQGSEA. This CDR3 contains 14 residues. The germline V and J ends were trimmed by 4 bases and 0 bases, with 9 bases remaining between them. The CDR3 here is CSVGQDATNEKLFF. CDR3 in DNA: TGCAGCGTTGGACAGGATGCAACTAATGAAAAACTGTTTTTT.

The chain joins TRBV6-2 or TRBV6-3 to TRBJ1-1, with D perhaps matching TRBD1 (6 bases). The germline V and J ends were trimmed by 5 bases and 4 bases, with 23 bases remaining between them. The CDR3 consists of 17 residues. The germline CDR1 and CDR2 sequences are MNHEY and SVGEGT. CDR3 bases: TGTGCCAGCAGTGAACTGATGAATTGGGGGCAGAGCACTGAAGCTTTCTTT. Amino acids: CASSELMNWGQSTEAFF.

This clonotype was counted at least ten times. The chain is built from TRBV12-3 or TRBV12-4 and TRBJ1-4; D is possibly TRBD1 (5 bases). V was trimmed by 7 bases and J by 4 bases, leaving 13 bases between them. The CDR3 extends over 14 amino acids. The CDR3 bases are TGTGCCAGCAATAAGTTAGGGGATAATGAAAAACTGTTTTTT. Protein: CASNKLGDNEKLFF.

This clonotype was picked up many times. This chain connects TRBV12-3 or TRBV12-4 to TRBJ2-5; unclear D gene. This CDR3 comprises 14 residues. Trimming cost V 4 bases and J 1 base, with 10 bases left between them. DNA of the CDR3: TGTGCCAGCAGTTGGGAAAATCTCCAAGAGACCCAGTACTTC. Its translation is CASSWENLQETQYF.

As to this clonotype: Since a much larger clone is just one base distant, this may be a read error. The chain employs TRBV6-2 or TRBV6-3 and TRBJ2-5; D unresolved. CDR3 length: 15 amino acids. The germline V gene encodes CDR1 MNHEY and CDR2 SVGEGT. V lost 5 bases to trimming and J lost 5 bases, with 18 bases between them. The CDR3 region has the DNA TGTGCCAGCAGTGAAGGCTGGGGAACTCAGGAGACCCAGTACTTC. It codes for CASSEGWGTQETQYF.

This clonotype has ten or more counts. V is TRBV20-1 and J is TRBJ2-7; no reliable D call. Germline V gene data show CDR1 as DFQATT and CDR2 as SNEGSKA (reference sequence). Trimming stripped 5 bases from V and 1 base from J, with 18 bases between. The CDR3 is 15 residues long. The CDR3 loop is CSAWRPDGTSYEQYF. The CDR3 DNA is TGCAGTGCTTGGCGACCCGACGGAACGTCCTACGAGCAGTACTTC.

The chain carries TRBV6-5 and TRBJ1-1; D is possibly TRBD1 (5 bases). CDR3 length: 15 residues. CDR1 and CDR2 (germline): MNHEY, SVGAGI. V lost 3 bases and J lost 0, with 11 bases in between. DNA for the CDR3: TGTGCCAGCAGTTATCTTCAGGGACTGAACACTGAAGCTTTCTTT. It yields the protein CASSYLQGLNTEAFF.

This rearrangement joins TRBV27 to TRBJ2-1, with D possibly matching TRBD2 (6 bases). The CDR3 runs to 17 residues. In germline, CDR1 is MNHEY, CDR2 SMNVEV (reference sequence). V gave up 4 bases and J gave up 0 bases, with 16 bases separating them. The CDR3 loop reads CASSSSFWEDSYNEQFF. The CDR3 DNA is TGTGCCAGCAGTTCCTCCTTTTGGGAGGACTCCTACAATGAGCAGTTCTTC.

This clonotype was picked up a small number of times. This chain links TRBV7-9 with TRBJ2-7; D might be TRBD2 (5 bases). CDR1 is SEHNR and CDR2 is FQNEAQ in the germline V gene (reference sequence). This CDR3 spans 13 amino acids. V was shortened by 5 bases and J by 7 bases, with 15 bases between the two germline ends. The CDR3 loop is CASSPLSRGEQYF. The CDR3 nucleotides are TGTGCCAGCAGCCCCCTTTCTCGGGGTGAGCAGTACTTC.

As concerns this clonotype: One end of the junction does not line up with germline, which may come from a read error. This rearrangement joins TRBV6-1 to TRBJ1-1, with no clear D. CDR1 and CDR2 (germline): MNHNS, SASEGT. The CDR3 is 12 residues long. CDR3 coding DNA: TGTGCCAGCAGTGGGGTGAACGCTGAAGCTTTCTTT. Its translation is CASSGVNAEAFF.

The CDR3, as DNA: TGTGCCAGCACCCCGGCTCCAACTTCGCCCCAGTACTTC. Protein sequence: CASTPAPTSPQYF. The gene calls are TRBV12-3 or TRBV12-4 and TRBJ2-5; the D is unclear. V lost 7 bases and J lost 9, with 18 bases in between. The CDR3 has 13 residues.

In this sample, this clonotype turned up a few times. V is TRBV6-1 and J is TRBJ1-1; TRBD1 agrees at 8 bases. This CDR3 region has 14 residues. Germline V CDR1 and CDR2: MNHNS, SASEGT. Trimming took 5 bases from V and 2 from J; bases not matched to a gene: 4. CDR3 nucleotide sequence: TGTGCCAGCAGTATGGGACAGGCAAACACTGAAGCTTTCTTT. This codes for CASSMGQANTEAFF.